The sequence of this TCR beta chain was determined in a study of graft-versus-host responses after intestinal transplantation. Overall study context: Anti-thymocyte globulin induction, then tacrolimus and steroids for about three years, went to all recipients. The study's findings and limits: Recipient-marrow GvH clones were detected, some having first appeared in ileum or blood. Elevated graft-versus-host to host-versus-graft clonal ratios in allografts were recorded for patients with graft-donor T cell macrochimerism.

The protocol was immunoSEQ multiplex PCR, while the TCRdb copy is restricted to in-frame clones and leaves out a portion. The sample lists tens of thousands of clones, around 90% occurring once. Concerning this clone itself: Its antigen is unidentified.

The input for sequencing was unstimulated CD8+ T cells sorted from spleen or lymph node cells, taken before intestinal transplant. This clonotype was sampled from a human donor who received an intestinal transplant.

CDR3 DNA: TGTGCCAGCACCTTAAGGCAGGGTTTCATAGATACGCAGTATTTT. The encoded protein is CASTLRQGFIDTQYF. V and J are TRBV27 and TRBJ2-3; perhaps TRBD1 as D (5 bases). The V gene lost 7 bases and the J gene lost 5 bases, with 19 bases spanning the gap. Per the germline V gene, CDR1 is MNHEY and CDR2 is SMNVEV (reference sequence). CDR3 length equals 15 residues.